These 25 T cell receptor beta chains were sequenced from one sample in a study of control samples from healthy donors and cancer patients. Here immunoSEQ multiplex PCR was the method, and the copy in TCRdb shows in-frame clones only, minus some. The sample records approximately 28,000 clones, 90% to 95% being singletons. The sequenced sample consisted of PBMCs. The origin of the receptors is a man between 50 and 59 years old with lung cancer.

The sample holds one count of this clone. The V call is TRBV6-1, the J call TRBJ2-3; D remains unclear. Germline assignment: CDR1 MNHNS and CDR2 SASEGT. V lost 1 base to trimming and J lost 9 bases, with 11 bases between them. The CDR3 has 13 residues. CDR3 sequence reads: CASSEVGPLTQYF. In DNA form, the CDR3 reads TGTGCCAGCAGTGAAGTGGGTCCCCTAACGCAGTATTTT.

The rearrangement joins TRBV5-1 to TRBJ2-2; no definite D call. V was clipped by 0 bases and J by 1 base, with 4 bases between them. The CDR3 is 14 residues long. CDR1 and CDR2 from the germline V gene are SGHRS and YFSETQ. The DNA of the CDR3 is TGCGCCAGCAGCTTGGACAGGAACACCGGGGAGCTGTTTTTT. This encodes CASSLDRNTGELFF.

The V call is TRBV5-8, the J call TRBJ1-5; D uncertain. With 0 bases removed from V and 6 bases from J, the gap between germline ends came to 7 bases. The CDR3 has 13 amino acids. Germline CDR1 and CDR2: SGHTS and YDEGEE. As DNA, the CDR3 is TGTGCCAGCAGCTTGGCGCGAGGTCAGCCCCAGCATTTT. This encodes CASSLARGQPQHF. The full variable domain, completed using reference TRBV5-8 and TRBJ1-5, is EAGVTQSPTHLIKTRGQQATLRCSPISGHTSVYWYQQALGLGLQFLLWYDEGEERNRGNFPPRFSGRQFPNYSSELNVNALELEDSALYLCASSLARGQPQHFGDGTRLSIL.

J is TRBJ2-7 and V is TRBV7-9; D may be TRBD2 (5 bases). CDR1 SEHNR and CDR2 FQNEAQ come from the germline V gene (reference sequence). The CDR3 extends over 14 amino acids. The V end lost 7 bases, the J end lost 1 base, and 14 bases lay between the germline ends. CDR3 residues: CASTPEESSYEQYF. CDR3 in DNA: TGTGCCAGCACCCCGGAGGAGAGTTCCTACGAGCAGTACTTC.

V is TRBV4-1 and J is TRBJ2-7; 9 bases fit TRBD1. The J segment lost 2 bases and the V segment lost 3 bases, leaving 8 bases of the junction unmatched. This CDR3 comprises 16 residues. In germline, CDR1 is MGHRA, CDR2 YSYEKL. CDR3 coding DNA: TGCGCCAGCAGCCAGGGACAGGGAAAAAGGGCCTACGAGCAGTACTTC. It specifies CASSQGQGKRAYEQYF.

The rearrangement uses TRBV19 and TRBJ1-1; 7 bases match TRBD1. Per germline, CDR1 LNHDA and CDR2 SQIVND (reference sequence). With V trimmed by 7 bases and J by 7 bases, 12 bases remained unmatched. The CDR3 runs 14 residues. CDR3 bases: TGTGCCAGTACCTTTGAACAGGGGTCGGGTGAAGCTTTCTTT. Translated, it gives CASTFEQGSGEAFF.

The chain couples TRBV7-2 to TRBJ2-3, with D maybe TRBD1 (8 bases). The V and J ends lost 5 bases and 5 bases respectively, with 17 bases between them. Looked up from germline, CDR1 is SGHTA and CDR2 is FQGNSA. The CDR3 consists of 15 residues. The CDR3 coding sequence is TGTGCCAGCAGCACAGGGGGGGGCCTGGGAGATACGCAGTATTTT. Protein sequence: CASSTGGGLGDTQYF.

In its sample, this clone was seen once. The V gene is TRBV5-4, the J gene TRBJ2-7; possibly TRBD1 for D (6 bases). V shed 2 bases and J shed 1 base, with 13 bases lying between them. The CDR3 contains 15 residues. The germline CDR1 and CDR2 sequences are SGHNT and YYREEE (reference sequence). In nucleotides, the CDR3 is TGTGCCAGCAGCTTACCAGGGGCCAGGTCCTACGAGCAGTACTTC. Translating gives CASSLPGARSYEQYF.

The chain employs TRBV9 and TRBJ2-1; 8 bases match TRBD1. This CDR3 contains 15 residues. CDR1 and CDR2 (germline): SGDLS, YYNGEE. Trimming took 0 bases from V and 6 from J; bases not matched to a gene: 5. The CDR3 loop reads CASSVVQGVGNEQFF. The CDR3 coding sequence is TGTGCCAGCAGCGTAGTACAGGGGGTAGGCAATGAGCAGTTCTTC. The full variable domain, completed using reference TRBV9 and TRBJ2-1, is DSGVTQTPKHLITATGQRVTLRCSPRSGDLSVYWYQQSLDQGLQFLIQYYNGEERAKGNILERFSAQQFPDLHSELNLSSLELGDSALYFCASSVVQGVGNEQFFGPGTRLTVL.

The chain recombines TRBV3-1 (or the pseudogene TRBV3-2) with TRBJ2-3, with D maybe TRBD1 (5 bases). Germline lookup yields CDR1 LGHDT and CDR2 YNNKEL (reference sequence). CDR3 length: 14 residues. Trimming removed 3 bases from V and 4 bases from J, with 11 bases in between. The CDR3 loop reads CASSQTTVPDTQYF. CDR3 nucleotides: TGTGCCAGCAGCCAGACGACAGTTCCAGATACGCAGTATTTT.

This chain links TRBV7-9 with TRBJ2-7; the match to TRBD2 covers 8 bases. The V gene's germline CDR1 is SEHNR and CDR2 FQNEAQ (reference sequence). V was clipped by 6 bases and J by 5 bases; unmatched bases: 18. CDR3 length equals 17 residues. The CDR3 protein is CASSSLGLAGWENEQYF. CDR3 DNA sequence: TGTGCCAGCAGTTCCCTCGGACTAGCCGGCTGGGAGAACGAGCAGTACTTC. Based on the CDR3 plus reference TRBV7-9 and TRBJ2-7, the full variable domain is DTGVSQNPRHKITKRGQNVTFRCDPISEHNRLYWYRQTLGQGPEFLTYFQNEAQLEKSRLLSDRFSAERPKGSFSTLEIQRTEQGDSAMYLCASSSLGLAGWENEQYFGPGTRLTVT.

The CDR3 sequence is CASSPGWGTEAFF. The DNA of the CDR3 is TGTGCCAGCAGCCCGGGTTGGGGCACTGAAGCTTTCTTT. The gene calls are TRBV7-8 and TRBJ1-1; D gene unclear. V shed 5 bases and J shed 4 bases, with 11 bases lying between them. Germline lookup yields CDR1 SGHVS and CDR2 FQNEAQ. The CDR3 is 13 amino acids.

The J gene is TRBJ1-4, the V gene TRBV30; no clear D. Germline V lookup: CDR1 GTSNPN, CDR2 SVGIG (reference sequence). With 0 bases removed from V and 1 base from J, the gap between germline ends came to 9 bases. The CDR3 covers 15 residues. The DNA of the CDR3 is TGTGCCTGGAGTGTAGATTTGGGAACTAATGAAAAACTGTTTTTT. Translation: CAWSVDLGTNEKLFF.

V gene TRBV7-2 combines with J gene TRBJ1-6, with a possible D match to TRBD1 (5 bases). CDR3 length: 15 residues. V was cut by 2 bases and J by 7 bases, with 12 bases left in between. Germline CDR1 SGHTA, CDR2 FQGNSA. The CDR3 bases are TGTGCCAGCAGCTTATTAAGGGACTTGAATTCACCCCTCCACTTT. The encoded protein is CASSLLRDLNSPLHF.

The chain links TRBV7-8 to TRBJ2-1; TRBD2 agrees at 7 bases. The germline V gene has CDR1 SGHVS and CDR2 FQNEAQ. This CDR3 contains 14 residues. V was pared by 3 bases and J by 4 bases, with 3 bases of the junction left unmatched. CDR3 protein: CASSFSGYYNEQFF. CDR3 sequence (DNA): TGTGCCAGCAGCTTTAGCGGGTATTACAATGAGCAGTTCTTC.

The V call is TRBV21-1, the J call TRBJ2-2; the DNA was not compared with TRBD1, the D call given in the table. TRBV21-1 is termed a pseudogene. The CDR3 has 17 amino acids. The CDR3 loop reads CASSKGENRWATGELFF. The CDR3 coding sequence is TGTGCCAGCAGCAAAGGGGAAAACAGGTGGGCGACCGGGGAGCTGTTTTTT.

The chain uses TRBV7-3 and TRBJ2-3; 14 bases fit TRBD2. Germline V lookup: CDR1 SGHTA, CDR2 FQGTGA. V was pared by 2 bases and J by 4 bases, with 5 bases of the junction left unmatched. The CDR3 length is 17 residues. CDR3 bases: TGTGCCAGCAGCTTAGGACTAGCGGGGGGCTGGGCAGATACGCAGTATTTT. It translates to CASSLGLAGGWADTQYF.

The J gene is TRBJ1-6, the V gene TRBV6-6; D remains unclear. The CDR3 is made up of 13 amino acids. Germline V gene sequence: CDR1 MNHNY, CDR2 SVGAGI (reference sequence). V was clipped by 7 bases and J by 10 bases, with 14 bases between them. The CDR3 spells CASTPSPNSPLHF. CDR3 DNA sequence: TGTGCCAGCACCCCATCGCCCAACTCACCCCTCCACTTT.

V gene TRBV11-1 combines with J gene TRBJ2-5, with D uncertain. This CDR3 is 14 amino acids long. Germline CDR1 reads SGHAT; CDR2 reads FQDESV (reference sequence). V shed 5 bases and J shed 5 bases, with 15 bases lying between them. Written as DNA, the CDR3 is TGTGCCAGCAGCCCGCTTTCCTTGCTGGAGACCCAGTACTTC. Protein sequence: CASSPLSLLETQYF.

The V gene is TRBV6-2 or TRBV6-3, the J gene TRBJ1-2; the D is unclear. CDR1 is MNHEY, CDR2 SVGEGT, per germline. The CDR3 is 12 amino acids. The ends were cut back, 3 bases at V and 6 bases at J, with 8 bases in the middle. The CDR3 reads CASSYGIDGYTF. CDR3 in DNA: TGTGCCAGCAGTTATGGGATAGATGGCTACACCTTC.

V gene TRBV3-1 (or the pseudogene TRBV3-2) combines with J gene TRBJ2-2; TRBD1 might be the D (5 bases). Germline CDR1 is LGHDT and CDR2 is YNNKEL (reference sequence). CDR3 length equals 14 residues. The V gene lost 4 bases and the J gene lost 6 bases, with 12 bases spanning the gap. CDR3 DNA: TGTGCCAGCAGCCCCTCGGCAGGGTCCGGGGAGCTGTTTTTT. It is translated as CASSPSAGSGELFF.

The V gene is TRBV20-1, the J gene TRBJ2-5; D ambiguous. Germline CDR1 and CDR2: DFQATT and SNEGSKA (reference sequence). There are 12 residues in the CDR3. The V end was cut by 3 bases, the J end by 2 bases, with 7 bases between. This CDR3 is CSASARQETQYF. The CDR3 DNA sequence: TGCAGTGCTAGTGCACGTCAAGAGACCCAGTACTTC.

The V gene is TRBV23-1, the J gene TRBJ1-6, with D unclear. TRBV23-1 is an open reading frame whose function is uncertain. The CDR3 runs 16 residues. Trimming shortened V by 2 bases and J by 0 bases, and 8 bases separated the two germline ends. The DNA for the CDR3 is TGCGCCAGCAGTCAAACGATGAGCTCCTATAATTCACCCCTCCACTTT. This gives the protein CASSQTMSSYNSPLHF.

This chain uses TRBV7-6 with TRBJ1-1; D is possibly TRBD1 (5 bases). Trimming removed 2 bases at V and 5 bases at J, with 9 bases between. Looked up from germline, CDR1 is SGHVS and CDR2 is FNYEAQ. This CDR3 is 13 amino acids long. The CDR3 region is CASSLPRVTEAFF. CDR3 in DNA: TGTGCCAGCAGCTTACCCAGGGTAACTGAAGCTTTCTTT.

This clone came up once. The chain uses TRBV29-1 and TRBJ1-5, with D unclear. The germline gives CDR1 SQVTM, CDR2 ANQGSEA. The CDR3 has 13 amino acids. Trimming cost V 0 bases and J 6 bases, with 9 bases left between them. This CDR3 reads CSVEDRGAQPQHF. CDR3 DNA: TGCAGCGTTGAAGATCGGGGAGCTCAGCCCCAGCATTTT.